This TCR beta chain is from a study of spatial heterogeneity in lung cancer. Study-wide context: Sequencing consistently turned up more beta-chain sequences than alpha-chain sequences.

A unique molecular identifier was attached to every TCR cDNA molecule. TCRdb passed the 5' RACE reads through MiXCR, listing each CDR3 protein once. The data show 85,000 to 100,000 distinct CDR3 sequences, approximately 12% seen once. As to time point: sample taken at primary tumor resection. Researchers sequenced whole RNA taken from tumor, nontumor lung or frozen PBMC without sorting. This clonotype was obtained from a male donor with early-stage non-small cell lung cancer. The source material was PBMCs, sampled at surgery.

The CDR3 DNA follows: TGCGCCAGCAGCCAAGATCCGGTAGGGCAGGGGGCACCGAGCTCTGGAAACACCATATATTTT. Protein sequence: CASSQDPVGQGAPSSGNTIYF. V is TRBV4-3 and J is TRBJ1-3, with 8 bases that match TRBD1. The length of the CDR3 is 21 residues. CDR1 and CDR2 (germline): LGHNA, YSLEER. Trimming at V came to 0 bases and at J to 0 bases, leaving 16 bases not matched to a gene.